One and the same sample provided the 3 T cell receptor beta chains below, sequenced in a study of neoadjuvant nivolumab and ipilimumab in lung cancer. The data were produced by immunoSEQ multiplex PCR, yet TCRdb's version contains in-frame clones alone and is incomplete. This table holds some 25,000 clones, approximately 80% found once. The sample in question was tumor tissue, obtained after neoadjuvant nivolumab, alone or with ipilimumab, at or shortly before surgery. Every receptor here comes from an adult with non-small cell lung cancer.

The V call is TRBV7-8, the J call TRBJ2-3, with D possibly matching TRBD1 (6 bases). The CDR3 consists of 16 residues. The V gene's germline CDR1 is SGHVS and CDR2 FQNEAQ. Trimming left V 5 bases short and J 0 bases short, with 15 bases between. CDR3 in amino acids: CASSHFAGDSTDTQYF. In DNA, the CDR3 is TGTGCCAGCAGCCATTTTGCAGGGGATAGCACAGATACGCAGTATTTT.

This chain joins TRBV4-2 and TRBJ1-3; the match to TRBD1 covers 7 bases. The germline gives CDR1 LGHNA, CDR2 YNFKEQ. CDR3 length: 17 residues. The J segment lost 4 bases and the V segment lost 1 base, leaving 10 bases of the junction unmatched. In DNA form, the CDR3 reads TGTGCCAGCAGCCAAGTTGGGACAGACTACTCCGGAAACACCATATATTTT. Its translation: CASSQVGTDYSGNTIYF.

This clone is termed medium-sized (0.01 to 0.1%). V gene TRBV10-3 combines with J gene TRBJ2-5; tentatively, D is TRBD1 or TRBD2 (5 bases each). Germline-derived CDR1 and CDR2 are ENHRY and SYGVKD. The CDR3 spans 16 residues. Trimming took 3 bases from V and 0 from J, leaving 14 bases between them. CDR3 DNA sequence: TGTGCCATCAGTGACGGGGCTAGCCTGTACCAAGAGACCCAGTACTTC. Amino acid sequence: CAISDGASLYQETQYF.